The rows below give T cell receptor beta chains drawn from one sample of a study of cytomegalovirus exposure and HLA in healthy donors. Here immunoSEQ multiplex PCR was the method, and the copy in TCRdb shows in-frame clones only, minus some. Recorded here are approximately 100,000 clones; the top ten clones represent 3% to 3.5%. Sequencing was performed on PBMCs. The receptors derive from a man aged 35-49 years in good health and CMV-seronegative. Both conserved end residues are part of each CDR3. D genes are given only for firm matches.

>TRBV7-2|15|.|TRBJ2-3
CASSLARPSTDTQYF
TGTGCCAGCAGCTTAGCGCGGCCGAGCACAGATACGCAGTATTTT
>TRBV30|15|.|TRBJ2-1
CAWSVLQSNYNEQFF
TGTGCCTGGAGTGTATTACAGTCCAACTACAATGAGCAGTTCTTC
>TRBV6-6|13|.|TRBJ2-1
CASSGGSTNEQFF
TGTGCCAGCTCTGGGGGCTCCACAAATGAGCAGTTCTTC
>TRBV19|14|TRBD1|TRBJ2-4
CASIPGQGVDIQYF
TGTGCCAGCATCCCGGGACAGGGGGTAGACATTCAGTACTTC
>TRBV28|15|.|TRBJ1-5
CASSLTGREGQPQHF
TGTGCCAGCAGTTTAACGGGCAGGGAAGGTCAGCCCCAGCATTTT
>TRBV30|18|TRBD1|TRBJ2-2
CAWSPSGWGTGNTGELFF
TGTGCCTGGAGCCCCTCGGGTTGGGGGACAGGGAACACCGGGGAGCTGTTTTTT
>TRBV21-1|17|.|TRBJ2-2
CASSKDTGFRNTGELFF
TGTGCCAGCAGCAAGGACACAGGGTTTCGGAACACCGGGGAGCTGTTTTTT
>TRBV11-2|15|TRBD2|TRBJ2-5
CASSPWTSGPVTQYF
TGTGCCAGCAGCCCCTGGACTAGCGGGCCTGTCACCCAGTACTTC
>TRBV2|16|TRBD2|TRBJ2-6
CARTSGSVSGANVLTF
TGTGCCAGAACTAGCGGGAGTGTATCTGGGGCCAACGTCCTGACTTTC
>TRBV7-2|16|TRBD1|TRBJ2-1
CASSPRVRQGVYEQFF
TGTGCCAGCAGCCCCAGGGTGAGACAGGGTGTCTATGAGCAGTTCTTC
>TRBV5-4|17|TRBD2|TRBJ2-7
CASSPGVGRVLPDEQYF
TGTGCCAGCAGCCCCGGGGTCGGGAGGGTTCTCCCAGACGAGCAGTACTTC
>TRBV13|16|TRBD2|TRBJ2-1
CASSFRGGLVFNEQFF
TGTGCCAGCAGCTTTCGGGGGGGACTAGTATTCAATGAGCAGTTCTTC
>TRBV7-2|15|TRBD2|TRBJ2-5
CASSLRLAGQETQYF
TGTGCCAGCAGCCTTAGACTAGCTGGACAAGAGACCCAGTACTTC
>TRBV5-1|15|TRBD2|TRBJ2-1
CASSPTGTSGNEQFF
TGCGCCAGCAGTCCCACCGGGACTAGCGGCAATGAGCAGTTCTTC
>TRBV29-1|11|TRBD1|TRBJ2-7
CSGGQGYEQYF
TGCAGCGGCGGACAGGGCTACGAGCAGTACTTC
>TRBV14|14|.|TRBJ2-7
CASSPRTTSLEQYF
TGTGCCAGCAGCCCCAGAACGACTAGTCTCGAGCAGTACTTC
>TRBV2|13|.|TRBJ2-7
CASREGHSYEQYF
TGTGCCAGCAGGGAAGGACATTCCTACGAGCAGTACTTC
>TRBV15|17|TRBD1|TRBJ2-7
CATSRASWDRGIDEQYF
TGTGCCACCAGCAGAGCCTCCTGGGACAGGGGGATCGACGAGCAGTACTTC
>TRBV6-5|14|TRBD2|TRBJ2-7
CASSWTSGGDEQYF
TGTGCCAGCAGTTGGACTAGCGGGGGCGACGAGCAGTACTTC
>TRBV7-2|15|.|TRBJ1-1
CASSLNPGKNTEAFF
TGTGCCAGCAGCTTAAATCCGGGAAAGAACACTGAAGCTTTCTTT
>TRBV9|14|.|TRBJ1-4
CASSVEVGDEKLFF
TGTGCCAGCAGCGTAGAGGTAGGAGATGAAAAACTGTTTTTT
>TRBV19|13|.|TRBJ2-7
CATRDRGSAEQYF
TGTGCCACCAGAGATAGGGGGAGTGCCGAGCAGTACTTC
>TRBV5-6|15|TRBD2|TRBJ2-3
CASSWGLADTDTQYF
TGTGCCAGCAGCTGGGGACTAGCGGACACAGATACGCAGTATTTT
>TRBV7-2|17|.|TRBJ1-1
CASSLVAGPMANTEAFF
TGTGCCAGCAGCTTAGTGGCGGGTCCTATGGCGAACACTGAAGCTTTCTTT
>TRBV7-2|15|TRBD2|TRBJ2-7
CASSFLAGESYEQYF
TGTGCCAGCAGCTTCTTAGCGGGAGAATCCTACGAGCAGTACTTC
>TRBV9|16|.|TRBJ2-7
CASSANLGTPTYEQYF
TGTGCCAGCAGCGCCAACCTCGGGACACCTACCTACGAGCAGTACTTC
>TRBV19|15|.|TRBJ1-2
CASSIGQGRDYGYTF
TGTGCCAGTAGTATTGGGCAGGGAAGGGACTATGGCTACACCTTC
>TRBV6-5|12|.|TRBJ1-2
CASSNGGVGYTF
TGTGCCAGCAGTAACGGAGGGGTTGGCTACACCTTC
>TRBV7-9|13|.|TRBJ1-2
CASSSGGNYGYTF
TGTGCCAGCAGCAGTGGGGGCAACTATGGCTACACCTTC
>TRBV28|13|TRBD1|TRBJ1-2
CASSFPGGYGYTF
TGTGCCAGCAGTTTCCCAGGGGGATATGGCTACACCTTC
>TRBV18|13|TRBD1|TRBJ1-1
CASSSKDRAEAFF
TGTGCCAGCTCATCTAAGGACAGGGCTGAAGCTTTCTTT
>TRBV7-2|14|TRBD1|TRBJ1-4
CASSPRQGNEKLFF
TGTGCCAGCAGCCCGCGACAGGGTAATGAAAAACTGTTTTTT
>TRBV7-9|14|TRBD1|TRBJ2-5
CASSWDRGQETQYF
TGTGCCAGCAGTTGGGACAGGGGGCAGGAGACCCAGTACTTC
>TRBV9|15|TRBD1|TRBJ2-7
CASSVGTGQTYEQYF
TGTGCCAGCAGCGTTGGGACAGGGCAAACTTACGAGCAGTACTTC
>TRBV6-5|13|.|TRBJ2-3
CASRGADRDTQYF
TGTGCCAGCAGGGGAGCGGACCGAGATACGCAGTATTTT
>TRBV28|13|.|TRBJ1-1
CASRDSLNTEAFF
TGTGCCAGCAGGGACAGCTTGAACACTGAAGCTTTCTTT
>TRBV18|16|.|TRBJ2-3
CASSVIERLHEDTQYF
TGTGCCAGCTCGGTTATCGAGCGGCTGCACGAGGATACGCAGTATTTT
>TRBV7-9|17|.|TRBJ1-1
CASSLASGGQMNTEAFF
TGTGCCAGCAGCTTAGCTTCGGGGGGGCAGATGAACACTGAAGCTTTCTTT
>TRBV6-5|13|TRBD1|TRBJ1-5
CASRAGGNQPQHF
TGTGCCAGCAGGGCAGGGGGAAATCAGCCCCAGCATTTT
>TRBV19|18|TRBD2|TRBJ2-5
CASSRVLARAGGMETQYF
TGTGCCAGTAGTCGGGTATTAGCGAGGGCGGGAGGGATGGAGACCCAGTACTTC
>TRBV29-1|14|TRBD1|TRBJ2-1
CSVPRQGTYNEQFF
TGCAGCGTCCCCCGACAGGGTACCTACAATGAGCAGTTCTTC
>TRBV27|13|.|TRBJ2-3
CASSVSGPDTQYF
TGTGCCAGCAGTGTGTCAGGGCCAGATACGCAGTATTTT
>TRBV7-8|15|.|TRBJ1-3
CASRSNRDSGNTIYF
TGTGCCAGCAGGTCCAACAGGGATTCTGGAAACACCATATATTTT
>TRBV4-3|15|TRBD1|TRBJ2-7
CASSQEETGVGEQYF
TGCGCCAGCAGCCAGGAGGAGACAGGGGTTGGGGAGCAGTACTTC
>TRBV4-3|14|.|TRBJ2-2
CASSQGGVSGELFF
TGCGCCAGCAGCCAAGGGGGGGTCAGCGGGGAGCTGTTTTTT
>TRBV5-6|18|TRBD2|TRBJ2-7
CASSIKGLSGGVPYEQYF
TGTGCCAGCAGCATCAAGGGGCTCAGCGGGGGGGTCCCCTACGAGCAGTACTTC
>TRBV7-2|16|TRBD1|TRBJ1-2
CASSQPGQGPNYGYTF
TGTGCCAGCAGCCAGCCGGGACAGGGGCCTAACTATGGCTACACCTTC
>TRBV6-1|15|TRBD1|TRBJ2-7
CASSDGQGARYEQYF
TGTGCCAGCAGTGACGGACAGGGGGCGCGGTACGAGCAGTACTTC
>TRBV27|15|TRBD1|TRBJ1-4
CASSFYRTGVEKLFF
TGTGCCAGCAGTTTTTACAGGACAGGGGTGGAAAAACTGTTTTTT
>TRBV6-1|13|.|TRBJ1-1
CASSPTENTEAFF
TGTGCCAGCAGTCCTACAGAGAACACTGAAGCTTTCTTT
>TRBV2|15|.|TRBJ1-2
CASSVEGGRVYGYTF
TGTGCCAGCAGTGTTGAGGGGGGGCGCGTATATGGCTACACCTTC
>TRBV7-2|11|.|TRBJ2-7
CASSLRYEQYF
TGTGCCAGCAGCTTACGTTACGAGCAGTACTTC
>TRBV7-9|15|TRBD2|TRBJ2-3
CASSLVGGGISRQYF
TGTGCCAGCAGCTTAGTTGGCGGGGGGATATCGAGGCAGTATTTT
>TRBV5-1|16|TRBD2|TRBJ2-3
CASSFGAGGLLDTQYF
TGCGCCAGCAGCTTCGGCGCGGGAGGGCTTTTAGATACGCAGTATTTT
>TRBV25-1|12|.|TRBJ1-1
CASSPGRTEAFF
TGTGCCAGCAGTCCGGGGAGGACTGAAGCTTTCTTT
>TRBV6-5|11|.|TRBJ1-1
CASSRNTEAFF
TGTGCCAGCAGTCGTAACACTGAAGCTTTCTTT
>TRBV14|15|TRBD1|TRBJ1-1
CASSPSWTGEAEAFF
TGTGCCAGCAGCCCCTCGTGGACAGGGGAGGCTGAAGCTTTCTTT